The 13 T cell receptor beta chains listed next were all sequenced from one sample in a study of T-cell memory formation after mild COVID-19. TCRdb analysed the 5' RACE reads with MiXCR anew, one entry per CDR3 protein. Among 65,000 to 95,000 distinct CDR3 sequences listed, 9.5% to 15% were seen once. The sequencing input was PBMCs or a T cell subset sorted from them (not recorded which). These receptors were collected from a man younger than 30 who had mild COVID-19 (a few samples of this study predate the infection). Cell type and time point are not known.

This rearrangement joins TRBV6-2 or TRBV6-3 to TRBJ2-1; 13 nucleotides match TRBD2. V lost 6 bases, J lost 8 bases, and 13 bases stayed unmatched. CDR1 and CDR2 from the germline V gene are MNHEY and SVGEGT. CDR3 size: 17 residues. CDR3: CASSHLLAGGPVYEQFF. The CDR3 nucleotides read TGTGCCAGCAGCCACTTACTAGCGGGGGGGCCAGTATATGAGCAGTTCTTC.

In its sample, this clonotype was seen a few times. The chain carries TRBV6-6 and TRBJ2-7; D assignment may be TRBD1 or TRBD2 (5 bases each). V shed 0 bases and J shed 0 bases, with 12 bases lying between them. Germline-derived CDR1 and CDR2 are MNHNY and SVGAGI (reference sequence). This CDR3 comprises 16 residues. The CDR3: CASSYSTRGSSYEQYF. The CDR3 bases are TGTGCCAGCAGTTACTCGACTCGGGGCTCCTCCTACGAGCAGTACTTC.

The V call is TRBV7-9, the J call TRBJ1-2; unclear D gene. Trimming took off 8 bases at V and 0 bases at J, with 16 bases between the two ends. CDR3 length equals 15 residues. Germline V CDR1 and CDR2: SEHNR, FQNEAQ (reference sequence). This CDR3 is CASATPEESNYGYTF. The CDR3 nucleotides read TGTGCCAGCGCCACCCCGGAGGAGTCTAACTATGGCTACACCTTC.

CDR3 coding DNA: TGTGCCAGCAGTGCCGCCAGGGAGATCTACGAGCAGTACTTC. Amino acids: CASSAAREIYEQYF. V is TRBV6-5 and J is TRBJ2-7; tentatively, D is TRBD1 or TRBD2 (5 bases each). The CDR3 length is 14 residues. V lost 5 bases to trimming and J lost 3 bases, with 14 bases between them. Germline V lookup: CDR1 MNHEY, CDR2 SVGAGI.

This clonotype turned up a few times. This rearrangement joins TRBV4-3 to TRBJ1-2; the D gene is possibly TRBD1 (6 bases). The CDR3 runs to 15 residues. Trimming shortened V by 4 bases and J by 0 bases, and 12 bases separated the two germline ends. Looked up from germline, CDR1 is LGHNA and CDR2 is YSLEER. CDR3 loop: CASSRRQAANYGYTF. Here the CDR3 DNA reads TGCGCCAGCAGCCGGCGACAGGCAGCTAACTATGGCTACACCTTC.

This clonotype was observed a handful of times. This chain joins TRBV25-1 and TRBJ2-3, with D possibly TRBD1 on 5 matching bases. Trimming took 2 bases from V and 4 from J, leaving 10 bases between them. CDR1 MGHDK and CDR2 SYGVNS come from the germline V gene. CDR3 length equals 14 residues. The CDR3 region is CASSEQGWADTQYF. The CDR3 region has the DNA TGTGCCAGCAGTGAACAGGGATGGGCAGATACGCAGTATTTT.

This clonotype was seen more than once but under ten times. CDR3 residues: CASSQDRSGELFF. The CDR3 DNA reads as TGCGCCAGCAGCCAAGACAGGTCCGGGGAGCTGTTTTTT. The chain uses TRBV4-1 and TRBJ2-2; unclear D gene. The CDR3 covers 13 residues. V lost 0 bases and J 6 bases, leaving 5 bases between the germline ends. Germline V CDR1 and CDR2: MGHRA, YSYEKL.

This clonotype was seen a handful of times. The CDR3 nucleotides read TGCGCCAGCAGCCAAGCCCCGACGGTCTGGACTGAAGCTTTCTTT. It is translated as CASSQAPTVWTEAFF. The rearrangement joins TRBV4-3 to TRBJ1-1, with D hard to call. CDR3 length: 15 residues. Germline V CDR1 and CDR2: LGHNA, YSLEER. V lost 1 base and J lost 5, with 14 bases in between.

The table lists this clonotype with many counts. The V call is TRBV4-1, the J call TRBJ2-5; D is perhaps TRBD1 or TRBD2 (5 bases each). The ends were cut back, 6 bases at V and 1 base at J, with 9 bases in the middle. This CDR3 is built from 13 residues. Germline-derived CDR1 and CDR2 are MGHRA and YSYEKL. The CDR3, as DNA: TGCGCCAGCAGGGGGACGGTCCAAGAGACCCAGTACTTC. It encodes CASRGTVQETQYF.

In its sample, this clonotype was seen a few times. The chain carries TRBV7-3 and TRBJ2-2; 9 positions match TRBD1. Trimming removed 2 bases from V and 7 bases from J; junction bases left unmatched: 5. The CDR3 spans 15 residues. Germline V gene sequence: CDR1 SGHTA, CDR2 FQGTGA. Here the CDR3 reads CASSLSTGGNGELFF. The CDR3 DNA reads as TGTGCCAGCAGCTTATCTACAGGGGGCAACGGGGAGCTGTTTTTT.

V and J are TRBV5-4 and TRBJ2-1, with TRBD1 as a possible D gene (5 bases). In germline, CDR1 is SGHNT, CDR2 YYREEE (reference sequence). The CDR3 is made up of 14 amino acids. The V end lost 5 bases, the J end lost 7 bases, and 16 bases lay between the germline ends. The CDR3 DNA reads as TGTGCCAGCAGGTACGGCCCTGGGGCAAATGAGCAGTTCTTC. Translated, it gives CASRYGPGANEQFF. Variable domain in full (rest from reference TRBV5-4 and TRBJ2-1): ETGVTQSPTHLIKTRGQQVTLRCSSQSGHNTVSWYQQALGQGPQFIFQYYREEENGRGNFPPRFSGLQFPNYSSELNVNALELDDSALYLCASRYGPGANEQFFGPGTRLTVL.

The genes are TRBV7-2 and TRBJ2-2, with 12 nucleotides matching TRBD2. The CDR3 runs 16 residues. CDR1 is SGHTA, CDR2 FQGNSA, per germline. The V gene end was trimmed by 7 bases and the J gene end by 6 bases; junction bases not matched to a gene: 9. The CDR3 protein is CASTPPSGGAAGELFF. DNA for the CDR3: TGTGCCAGCACCCCCCCTAGCGGGGGGGCCGCCGGGGAGCTGTTTTTT.

This clonotype was detected only a few times. V and J are TRBV4-1 and TRBJ2-1; 11 bases match TRBD2. Trimming cost V 2 bases and J 2 bases; bases outside gene matches: 2. There are 16 residues in the CDR3. The germline CDR1 and CDR2 sequences are MGHRA and YSYEKL. CDR3 coding DNA: TGCGCCAGCAGCCAAACGACTAGCGGGACCTACAATGAGCAGTTCTTC. It encodes CASSQTTSGTYNEQFF.